Listed below are T cell receptor beta chains from one sample, sequenced in a study of blood T cell repertoires in COVID-19. Clones were sequenced by immunoSEQ multiplex PCR, and TCRdb holds only the in-frame ones, with some missing. The top ten hold approximately 23% of the sample, which has under 30,000 clones, approximately 83% seen once. Sequencing was carried out using peripheral blood. The receptors originated from a human donor in a cohort sampled during active COVID-19. Each CDR3 is given with its conserved first and last residue. Each record gives: D gene, V gene, CDR3 protein. D genes are given only for firm matches.

d_call: TRBD1
v_call: TRBV5-5
cdr3_aa: CAGGTGPNGGELFF

d_call: .
v_call: TRBV27
cdr3_aa: CASSPLALETQYF

d_call: .
v_call: TRBV7-9
cdr3_aa: CASGQRNEQFF

d_call: .
v_call: TRBV4-1
cdr3_aa: CASSQGASYGYTF

d_call: .
v_call: TRBV12-3/TRBV12-4
cdr3_aa: CASTVDSLGGYTF

d_call: .
v_call: TRBV6-2/TRBV6-3
cdr3_aa: CASSLGGLGTDTQYF

d_call: TRBD2
v_call: TRBV6-5
cdr3_aa: CASSPAGTSSEQYF

d_call: TRBD2
v_call: TRBV19
cdr3_aa: CASSLRGSGLHPYNEQFF

d_call: .
v_call: TRBV4-2
cdr3_aa: CASSQEQGSTDTQYF

d_call: TRBD2
v_call: TRBV27
cdr3_aa: CASSLEGRGYEQYF